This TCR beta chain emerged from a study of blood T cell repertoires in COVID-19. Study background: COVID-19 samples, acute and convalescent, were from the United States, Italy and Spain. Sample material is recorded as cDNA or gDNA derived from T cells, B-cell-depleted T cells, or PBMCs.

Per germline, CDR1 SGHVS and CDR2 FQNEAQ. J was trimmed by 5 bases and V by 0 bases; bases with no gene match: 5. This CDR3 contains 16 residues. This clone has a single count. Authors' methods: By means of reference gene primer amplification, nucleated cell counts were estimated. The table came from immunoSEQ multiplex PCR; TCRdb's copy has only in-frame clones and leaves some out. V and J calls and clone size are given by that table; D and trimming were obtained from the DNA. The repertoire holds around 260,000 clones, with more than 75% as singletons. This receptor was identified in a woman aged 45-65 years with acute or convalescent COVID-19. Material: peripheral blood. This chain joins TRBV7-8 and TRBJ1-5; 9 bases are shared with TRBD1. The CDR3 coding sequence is TGTGCCAGCAGCTTAGCGGGACAGGGCATCGATCAGCCCCAGCATTTT. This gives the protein CASSLAGQGIDQPQHF. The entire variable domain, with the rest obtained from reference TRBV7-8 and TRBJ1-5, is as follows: GAGVSQSPRYKVAKRGQDVALRCDPISGHVSLFWYQQALGQGPEFLTYFQNEAQLDKSGLPSDRFFAERPEGSVSTLKIQRTQQEDSAVYLCASSLAGQGIDQPQHFGDGTRLSIL.